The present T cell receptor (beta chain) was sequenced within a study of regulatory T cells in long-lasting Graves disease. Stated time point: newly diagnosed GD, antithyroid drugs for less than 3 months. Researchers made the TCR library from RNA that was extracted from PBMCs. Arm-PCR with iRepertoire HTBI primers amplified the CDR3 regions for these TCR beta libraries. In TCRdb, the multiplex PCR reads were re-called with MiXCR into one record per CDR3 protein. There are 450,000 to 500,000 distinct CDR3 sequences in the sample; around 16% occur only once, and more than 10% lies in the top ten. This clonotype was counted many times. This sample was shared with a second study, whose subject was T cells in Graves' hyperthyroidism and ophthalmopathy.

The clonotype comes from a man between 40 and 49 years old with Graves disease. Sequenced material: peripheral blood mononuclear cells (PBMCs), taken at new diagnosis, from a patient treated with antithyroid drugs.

This CDR3 is CASSLLTSGSVGSADTQYF. In nucleotides, the CDR3 is TGTGCCAGCAGTCTCCTGACAAGCGGGAGTGTTGGGTCTGCAGATACGCAGTATTTT. V gene TRBV27 combines with J gene TRBJ2-3; TRBD2 matches 8 bases. The length of the CDR3 is 19 residues. Per the germline V gene, CDR1 is MNHEY and CDR2 is SMNVEV (reference sequence). Trimming took 5 bases from V and 4 from J; bases not matched to a gene: 20.